This T cell receptor (beta chain) was recovered during a study of read filtering for tumor transcriptome and immune sequencing. Whole-study context: RNA-seq yielded only roughly 75 to 1273 TCR reads, IR-seq about 4 to 10.27 million.

Overall study findings and caveats: Single-read clonotypes: approximately 87% of IR-seq clonotypes (roughly 3.2% of reads), 74.6% of RNA-seq clonotypes (roughly 49% of reads).

Molecular barcoded adaptors covering alpha/delta and beta/gamma chains were used on around 370 ng RNA. TCRdb processed the reads anew with MiXCR; each CDR3 protein has one entry. The table includes about 86,000 distinct CDR3 sequences, about 12% detected once. Germline V lookup: CDR1 SGHRS, CDR2 YFSETQ. The length of the CDR3 is 13 residues. Trimming removed 1 base at V and 3 bases at J, with 4 bases between. This clonotype came up many times. Its antigen is still unknown. Bone marrow was sampled from every patient at the time of active disease. The clonotype comes from a donor at least 40 years old with multiple myeloma. J is TRBJ2-2 and V is TRBV5-1; no reliable D call. The sequenced material came from a population of CD138-negative cells sorted from bone marrow. The CDR3: CASSLSDTGELFF. The CDR3 DNA is TGCGCCAGCAGCTTGAGCGACACCGGGGAGCTGTTTTTT.